These 26 T cell receptor beta chains came from one sample sequenced in a study. TCRdb redid the calling of the 5' RACE reads with MiXCR, one entry per CDR3 protein. The sample has about 50,000 distinct CDR3 sequences, 28% seen once. Sequencing input: naive CD4+ T cells sorted from blood. Specified subset: naive CD4+ T cells, CD4+CD45RA+CD25-. Receptors were obtained from a female donor with breast cancer.

This clonotype was seen at least ten times. The chain carries TRBV5-1 and TRBJ1-1; tentatively, D is TRBD1 (6 bases). Per the germline V gene, CDR1 is SGHRS and CDR2 is YFSETQ. This CDR3 region has 14 residues. V was pared by 6 bases and J by 0 bases, with 12 bases between. The chain's CDR3 is CASTEDSLNTEAFF. In nucleotides, the CDR3 is TGCGCCAGCACGGAGGACAGTCTGAACACTGAAGCTTTCTTT.

This clonotype was picked up a small number of times. The V call is TRBV6-1, the J call TRBJ2-7, with 8 nucleotides matching TRBD2. V lost 5 bases and J lost 6; bases outside the gene matches: 12. The length of the CDR3 is 15 residues. CDR1 and CDR2 (germline): MNHNS, SASEGT. The CDR3 here is CASSLIVTGGTEQYF. The CDR3 DNA reads TGTGCCAGCAGTCTTATCGTGACGGGGGGGACCGAGCAGTACTTC.

V usage is TRBV12-3 or TRBV12-4 and J usage is TRBJ2-1, with a tentative D call TRBD1 (5 bases). The CDR3 covers 13 residues. The ends were cut back, 6 bases at V and 2 bases at J, with 8 bases in the middle. CDR3 in amino acids: CASRQDPYNEQFF. The CDR3 DNA follows: TGTGCCAGCAGACAGGATCCCTACAATGAGCAGTTCTTC.

This clonotype was counted between two and nine times. The chain is built from TRBV5-1 and TRBJ1-2; D not certain. Germline lookup yields CDR1 SGHRS and CDR2 YFSETQ. This CDR3 comprises 13 residues. Trimming left V 0 bases short and J 6 bases short, with 9 bases between. The CDR3 is CASSLGVLDGYTF. CDR3 in DNA: TGCGCCAGCAGCTTGGGGGTGCTAGATGGCTACACCTTC.

The chain is built from TRBV5-1 and TRBJ1-2; D gene ambiguous. V was trimmed by 0 bases and J by 4 bases, leaving 7 bases between them. Germline assignment: CDR1 SGHRS and CDR2 YFSETQ. This CDR3 spans 13 amino acids. CDR3 coding DNA: TGCGCCAGCAGCTTGGAGGCAGGCTATGGCTACACCTTC. It encodes CASSLEAGYGYTF.

This clonotype was seen a few times. The chain recombines TRBV7-8 with TRBJ1-1; TRBD1 is a possible D gene (5 bases). The V gene's germline CDR1 is SGHVS and CDR2 FQNEAQ. V gave up 5 bases and J gave up 3 bases, with 10 bases separating them. This CDR3 region has 13 residues. Here the CDR3 reads CASSEPRDTEAFF. CDR3 DNA: TGTGCCAGCAGCGAACCCAGGGACACTGAAGCTTTCTTT.

The genes are TRBV3-1 and TRBJ2-7; D call uncertain. Germline assignment: CDR1 LGHDT and CDR2 YNNKEL (reference sequence). The V end lost 0 bases, the J end lost 1 base, and 7 bases lay between the germline ends. The CDR3 is 14 amino acids. CDR3 DNA sequence: TGTGCCAGCAGCCAAGAAAGGCAGTCCTACGAGCAGTACTTC. This encodes CASSQERQSYEQYF.

The table lists this clonotype with a few counts. The chain joins TRBV20-1 to TRBJ2-7; TRBD2 is a possible D gene (6 bases). Trimming shortened V by 6 bases and J by 9 bases, and 27 bases separated the two germline ends. Germline CDR1 DFQATT, CDR2 SNEGSKA (reference sequence). The CDR3 is 15 amino acids. In DNA, the CDR3 is TGCAGTGCGGGATCGAACTCACTAGCCCGAGAGGGGCAGTACTTC. It specifies CSAGSNSLAREGQYF.

The chain uses TRBV21-1 and TRBJ2-3; the table's TRBD1 call for D was not verified on the DNA. TRBV21-1 is a pseudogene segment. This CDR3 is 20 amino acids long. Here the CDR3 reads CASRRRTPSSRDRDTDTQYF. The CDR3 nucleotides read TGTGCCAGCAGACGCAGAACCCCTAGTAGCCGGGACAGAGACACAGATACGCAGTATTTT.

The V and J genes are TRBV7-2 and TRBJ2-2, with TRBD1 as a possible D gene (5 bases). Deletions cut 1 base from V and 4 bases from J, with 7 bases between. CDR1 and CDR2 from the germline V gene are SGHTA and FQGNSA. This CDR3 contains 14 residues. The CDR3 DNA reads TGTGCCAGCAGCTTAGGACAGCCCACCGGGGAGCTGTTTTTT. Translation gives CASSLGQPTGELFF.

This chain connects TRBV5-1 to TRBJ2-3; TRBD1 might be the D (6 bases). Germline V gene data show CDR1 as SGHRS and CDR2 as YFSETQ. The CDR3 has 15 residues. V lost 2 bases and J 4 bases, leaving 14 bases between the germline ends. CDR3 protein: CASSLGQSLADTQYF. CDR3 DNA sequence: TGCGCCAGCAGCTTAGGACAGTCTTTGGCAGATACGCAGTATTTT.

The chain employs TRBV29-1 and TRBJ2-1, with 7 nucleotides matching TRBD2. Germline CDR1 reads SQVTM; CDR2 reads ANQGSEA. Trimming took 3 bases from V and 6 from J; bases not matched to a gene: 5. The CDR3 loop spans 13 amino acids. CDR3 nucleotides: TGCAGCGTTGATGGCGGGAGTTCCAATGAGCAGTTCTTC. It specifies CSVDGGSSNEQFF.

The chain has TRBV5-1 and TRBJ1-3; D gene uncertain. The ends were cut back, 4 bases at V and 0 bases at J, with 11 bases in the middle. Germline V CDR1 and CDR2: SGHRS, YFSETQ. This CDR3 contains 15 residues. CDR3 nucleotides: TGCGCCAGCAGCCAACAGCCGAACTCTGGAAACACCATATATTTT. This gives the protein CASSQQPNSGNTIYF.

This chain links TRBV6-1 with TRBJ2-1; 7 positions agree with TRBD1. Germline values: CDR1 MNHNS, CDR2 SASEGT. The CDR3 sequence is 14 residues long. Germline trimming cut 6 bases from V and 8 bases from J; bases unmatched to any gene: 10. CDR3 residues: CASRWDSSGDEQFF. The CDR3 coding sequence is TGTGCCAGCAGGTGGGACAGCAGTGGGGATGAGCAGTTCTTC.

This clonotype occurred a few times. The chain couples TRBV20-1 to TRBJ2-7; D may be TRBD2 (6 bases). The germline V gene has CDR1 DFQATT and CDR2 SNEGSKA (reference sequence). The CDR3 consists of 14 residues. V lost 0 bases to trimming and J lost 4 bases, with 13 bases between them. CDR3 amino acids: CSARDWGEGYEQYF. CDR3 sequence (DNA): TGCAGTGCTAGAGATTGGGGGGAAGGGTACGAGCAGTACTTC.

This clonotype was seen many times. This rearrangement joins TRBV7-3 to TRBJ2-3; D is unclear. The CDR3 sequence is 14 residues long. Germline V gene lookup returns CDR1 SGHTA and CDR2 FQGTGA. V was pared by 5 bases and J by 2 bases, with 11 bases between. The CDR3 loop is CASSRRAHTDTQYF. The CDR3 DNA follows: TGTGCCAGCAGCCGACGGGCCCACACAGATACGCAGTATTTT.

The chain uses TRBV18 and TRBJ1-2, with 7 bases matching TRBD1. This CDR3 is 16 amino acids long. V shed 3 bases, J shed 2 bases, and the junction held 9 bases outside the gene matches. Germline values: CDR1 KGHSH, CDR2 LQKENI. For the CDR3, the DNA is TGTGCCAGCTCACCTCTTCTGGACAGGACGAACTATGGCTACACCTTC. Translation gives CASSPLLDRTNYGYTF.

This sequence joins TRBV9 and TRBJ2-6; 14 nucleotides agree with TRBD2. With 3 bases clipped from V and 0 bases from J, the junction kept 8 bases outside the gene matches. There are 20 residues in the CDR3. Germline CDR1 reads SGDLS; CDR2 reads YYNGEE. CDR3 coding DNA: TGTGCCAGCAGCGGGACTAGCGGGAGGCCAGGGGCCTCTGGGGCCAACGTCCTGACTTTC. Residues: CASSGTSGRPGASGANVLTF.

Judged by abundance, this clonotype is medium-sized (0.01 to 0.1%). The CDR3 is CASSPQTGGNYGYTF. As DNA, the CDR3 is TGTGCCAGCAGTCCACAGACAGGGGGCAACTATGGCTACACCTTC. This chain links TRBV6-5 with TRBJ1-2, with 10 bases aligning to TRBD1. Germline loops: CDR1 MNHEY, CDR2 SVGAGI. V shed 5 bases and J 2 bases; nucleotides not matched to a gene: 5. The CDR3 is made up of 15 amino acids.

A few counts support this clonotype. The rearrangement joins TRBV2 to TRBJ2-3; perhaps TRBD2 as D (6 bases). Trimming pared 6 bases from V and 5 bases from J, leaving 12 bases between. The germline V gene has CDR1 SNHLY and CDR2 FYNNEI. The CDR3 has 13 residues. CDR3 coding DNA: TGTGCCAGCAGGGACGGGGGAAAAGATACGCAGTATTTT. It yields the protein CASRDGGKDTQYF. The full variable domain, with the rest looked up from reference TRBV2 and TRBJ2-3, is EPEVTQTPSHQVTQMGQEVILRCVPISNHLYFYWYRQILGQKVEFLVSFYNNEISEKSEIFDDQFSVERPDGSNFTLKIRSTKLEDSAMYFCASRDGGKDTQYFGPGTRLTVL.

This clonotype was observed a handful of times. This sequence joins TRBV15 and TRBJ1-2; D perhaps matches TRBD1 (5 bases). The CDR3 totals 14 residues. Germline V gene lookup returns CDR1 LNHNV and CDR2 YYDKDF (reference sequence). Trimming took off 1 base at V and 3 bases at J, with 9 bases between the two ends. The CDR3 sequence is CATSRAQGDYGYTF. The DNA of the CDR3 is TGTGCCACCAGCAGAGCCCAGGGCGACTATGGCTACACCTTC.

This clonotype came up a few times. The genes are TRBV5-1 and TRBJ2-5; 7 bases map to TRBD1. Germline V lookup: CDR1 SGHRS, CDR2 YFSETQ. This CDR3 spans 13 amino acids. With V trimmed by 6 bases and J by 3 bases, 5 bases remained unmatched. CDR3 sequence: CASNGQVEETQYF. Written as DNA, the CDR3 is TGCGCCAGCAACGGACAGGTCGAAGAGACCCAGTACTTC.

This clonotype has just a few counts. This chain connects TRBV29-1 to TRBJ1-2, with 7 bases identical to TRBD1. CDR1 and CDR2 from the germline V gene are SQVTM and ANQGSEA. The V and J ends lost 5 bases and 2 bases, in that order; junction bases with no gene match: 11. The CDR3 has 15 amino acids. CDR3 sequence: CSVRSDRVKNYGYTF. For the CDR3, the DNA is TGCAGCGTTCGGTCCGACAGGGTTAAGAACTATGGCTACACCTTC.

V gene TRBV6-5 combines with J gene TRBJ2-1; D unresolved. Germline loops: CDR1 MNHEY, CDR2 SVGAGI. CDR3 size: 16 residues. Trimming left V 2 bases short and J 0 bases short, with 11 bases between. The CDR3 DNA reads TGTGCCAGCAGTTACCTCCCCCCGAGCTCCTACAATGAGCAGTTCTTC. Translating it yields CASSYLPPSSYNEQFF.

This sequence joins TRBV20-1 and TRBJ2-1, with 8 bases matching TRBD2. CDR1 is DFQATT and CDR2 is SNEGSKA in the germline V gene (reference sequence). The CDR3 is 16 amino acids. The V segment lost 3 bases and the J segment 6 bases; nucleotides outside the gene matches: 13. In DNA form, the CDR3 reads TGCAGTGCTAGTCCCCCTTGGAGCGGGAGTATCAATGAGCAGTTCTTC. This codes for CSASPPWSGSINEQFF.

This clonotype was detected only a few times. This chain connects TRBV5-1 to TRBJ2-7; possibly TRBD2 for D (5 bases). The V end was cut by 0 bases, the J end by 4 bases, with 11 bases between. The CDR3 contains 14 residues. The germline V gene encodes CDR1 SGHRS and CDR2 YFSETQ. CDR3 bases: TGCGCCAGCAGCTTGGTTGCAGGCGGGTACGAGCAGTACTTC. Amino acid sequence: CASSLVAGGYEQYF.